Presented here are 16 T cell receptor beta chains from one specimen sequenced in a study of cytomegalovirus exposure and HLA in healthy donors listed by TCRdb under 2017. The library was prepared using the immunoSEQ multiplex PCR assay. For the multiplex PCR, a mixture combining 60 forward primers for TCR Vbeta segments and 13 reverse primers for TCR Jbeta segments was used. The table comes from immuneACCESS by way of TCRdb, which keeps in-frame sequences with V and J called. Part of the clones is missing from these tables; in studies checked, under half for an unresolved V gene and the rest for unknown reasons. In this sample the table shows more than 90,000 clones, 81% of which occur a single time. The ten largest clones take up around 4.2% of the sample. The sequenced sample was PBMCs. These receptors were collected from a woman in her 70s in good health and CMV-seropositive.

The chain employs TRBV6-5 and TRBJ2-7; TRBD1 aligns across 11 bases. CDR1 and CDR2 from the germline V gene are MNHEY and SVGAGI. V trimming: 6 bases; J trimming: 0 bases; junction bases outside the gene matches: 4. The CDR3 has 15 residues. This CDR3 reads CASRRGTGGSYEQYF. The CDR3 DNA reads as TGTGCCAGCAGACGAGGGACAGGGGGCTCCTACGAGCAGTACTTC.

The V gene is TRBV5-1, the J gene TRBJ2-7; the D is unclear. The CDR3 is 13 amino acids. Germline V CDR1 and CDR2: SGHRS, YFSETQ. Trimming pared 2 bases from V and 0 bases from J, leaving 6 bases between. The DNA of the CDR3 is TGCGCCAGCAGCTTACAGAGCTCCTACGAGCAGTACTTC. This codes for CASSLQSSYEQYF.

The V and J genes are TRBV7-9 and TRBJ2-6; D is undetermined. Trimming took off 6 bases at V and 4 bases at J, with 13 bases between the two ends. The CDR3 consists of 15 residues. From germline, CDR1 is SEHNR and CDR2 FQNEAQ (reference sequence). CDR3 region: CASSPHLSGANVLTF. CDR3 nucleotide sequence: TGTGCCAGCAGTCCACACCTGTCCGGGGCCAACGTCCTGACTTTC.

The chain recombines TRBV7-3 with TRBJ2-1, with D possibly TRBD2 on 5 matching bases. Germline CDR1 SGHTA, CDR2 FQGTGA. V was pared by 5 bases and J by 3 bases, with 11 bases between. The CDR3 has 14 residues. As DNA, the CDR3 is TGTGCCAGCAGCCCATCCCGGGACTACAATGAGCAGTTCTTC. It codes for CASSPSRDYNEQFF.

V and J are TRBV30 and TRBJ1-6, with 7 bases lining up with TRBD1. Germline-derived CDR1 and CDR2 are GTSNPN and SVGIG (reference sequence). V was pared by 2 bases and J by 7 bases, with 5 bases of the junction left unmatched. This CDR3 region has 14 residues. The CDR3 DNA is TGTGCCTGGAGTTCACAGGGGCGGAATTCACCCCTCCACTTT. Its protein product is CAWSSQGRNSPLHF.

V is TRBV6-4 and J is TRBJ2-2, with TRBD2 matching 7 bases. The ends lost 6 bases at V and 5 bases at J; junction bases unmatched: 3. This CDR3 comprises 13 residues. Germline loops: CDR1 MRHNA, CDR2 SNTAGT. This CDR3 reads CASSPGRTGELFF. In nucleotides, the CDR3 is TGTGCCAGCAGCCCCGGGAGGACCGGGGAGCTGTTTTTT.

V is TRBV10-3 and J is TRBJ2-1; possibly TRBD2 for D (6 bases). The germline gives CDR1 ENHRY, CDR2 SYGVKD. This CDR3 has 15 amino acids. V shed 3 bases and J shed 5 bases, with 14 bases lying between them. CDR3 nucleotide sequence: TGTGCCATCAGTGATGGAGGGCTGGGAAACAATGAGCAGTTCTTC. Its protein product is CAISDGGLGNNEQFF.

V usage is TRBV4-1 and J usage is TRBJ1-5; TRBD1 matches 7 bases. Germline assignment: CDR1 MGHRA and CDR2 YSYEKL. The V gene end was trimmed by 4 bases and the J gene end by 5 bases; junction bases not matched to a gene: 5. The CDR3 is 14 residues long. DNA of the CDR3: TGCGCCAGCAGCCTTTCAACAGGGGATCAGCCCCAGCATTTT. The encoded protein is CASSLSTGDQPQHF.

The chain uses TRBV10-2 and TRBJ2-2; no definite D call. This CDR3 has 13 residues. V was shortened by 5 bases and J by 6 bases, with 10 bases between the two germline ends. Per the germline V gene, CDR1 is WSHSY and CDR2 is SAAADI. This CDR3 is CASSFTIPGELFF. CDR3 sequence (DNA): TGCGCCAGCAGTTTTACTATCCCCGGGGAGCTGTTTTTT.

Of note for this clone: Within the sample, other DNA sequences also encode this same CDR3. V is TRBV5-1 and J is TRBJ1-5; the D is unclear. The V end lost 0 bases, the J end lost 3 bases, and 7 bases lay between the germline ends. In germline, CDR1 is SGHRS, CDR2 YFSETQ. The CDR3 sequence is 14 residues long. The CDR3 region has the DNA TGCGCCAGCAGCTTGGATGGCCTCAATCAGCCCCAGCATTTT. This gives the protein CASSLDGLNQPQHF.

The rearrangement uses TRBV12-2 and TRBJ2-3; TRBD1, as called in the table, went unchecked against the DNA. TRBV12-2 corresponds to a pseudogene. CDR3 length: 17 residues. In DNA form, the CDR3 reads TGTGCAAGTCGCTTAGTACGGACAGGGTTTAGCACAGATACGCAGTATTTT. Its protein is CASRLVRTGFSTDTQYF.

The rearrangement uses TRBV14 and TRBJ2-7; D is uncertain. Germline CDR1 is SGHDN and CDR2 is FVKESK. The CDR3 loop spans 12 amino acids. V was pared by 3 bases and J by 8 bases, with 11 bases between. The CDR3 bases are TGTGCCAGCAGCCAGTCCCACTTACAGCAGTACTTC. Its translation: CASSQSHLQQYF.

This chain joins TRBV6-7 and TRBJ2-7; 8 bases match TRBD1. TRBV6-7 is an ORF; its function is uncertain. The ends lost 4 bases at V and 5 bases at J; junction bases unmatched: 13. This CDR3 is built from 16 residues. CDR3 sequence reads: CASSSARQDRVNEQYF. The CDR3 coding sequence is TGTGCCAGCAGTTCCGCTCGCCAGGACAGGGTTAACGAGCAGTACTTC.

The V call is TRBV7-3, the J call TRBJ1-1, with 7 bases lining up with TRBD1. Germline V CDR1 and CDR2: SGHTA, FQGTGA. The CDR3 runs 15 residues. Trimming at V came to 2 bases and at J to 3 bases, leaving 6 bases not matched to a gene. CDR3 sequence: CASSLLGQTDTEAFF. The CDR3 DNA follows: TGTGCCAGCAGCTTATTGGGACAGACAGACACTGAAGCTTTCTTT.

The chain is built from TRBV2 and TRBJ2-5; D remains unclear. The tail of the sequence fits TRBJ2-7 better, so the J call may be wrong. Germline V gives CDR1 SNHLY, CDR2 FYNNEI. The CDR3 runs 16 residues. The CDR3 here is CASRPRFGVSSYEQYF. CDR3 DNA sequence: TGTGCCAGCAGACCCCGTTTTGGTGTTTCTTCCTACGAGCAGTACTTC.

J is TRBJ2-1 and V is TRBV11-2; D perhaps matches TRBD1 (5 bases). Germline-derived CDR1 and CDR2 are SGHAT and FQNNGV. The CDR3 runs to 14 residues. Trimming shortened V by 10 bases and J by 5 bases, and 18 bases separated the two germline ends. The CDR3 sequence: CATQLWGVNNEQFF. The CDR3 DNA reads TGTGCCACCCAGCTTTGGGGCGTGAACAATGAGCAGTTCTTC.